This paragraph covers one T cell receptor (beta chain) sequence. Antigen: not known. Spiked synthetic TCR analogs estimated absolute template abundance per PCR. TCRdb's table, derived via immunoSEQ multiplex PCR, lists solely in-frame clones and lacks some. The sample consists of tens of thousands of clones, 79% of them appearing once. This sample was included in a study of PD-L1 blockade in urothelial cancer. Whole-study context: From 0 to 3 prior chemotherapy regimens had been given to the patients.

Study-wide points: Patients with durable benefit had greater blood expansion of tumor-associated TCR clones 3 weeks into treatment.

Time point in this sample: pretreatment peripheral blood. This receptor was obtained from a man between 65 and 80 years old with urothelial cancer. The sample consisted of PBMCs, taken around atezolizumab (anti-PD-L1) treatment.

CDR3 sequence reads: CASSLSVAYEQYF. The CDR3 coding sequence is TGTGCCAGCAGTTTGAGCGTGGCCTACGAGCAGTACTTC. The chain uses TRBV28 and TRBJ2-7; D unresolved. Per germline, CDR1 MDHEN and CDR2 SYDVKM. This CDR3 contains 13 residues. The V and J ends lost 3 bases and 2 bases respectively, with 8 bases between them.